The 29 T cell receptor beta chains below come from one sample, sequenced in a study of T-cell memory formation after mild COVID-19. TCRdb itself ran the 5' RACE reads through MiXCR, one entry per CDR3 protein. This sample yields 350,000 to 500,000 distinct CDR3 sequences, of which roughly 18% are seen a single time; around a fifth belongs to the top ten. The sequenced material came from PBMCs or a T cell subset sorted from them (not recorded which). These receptors were collected from a man between 18 and 29 years old who had mild COVID-19 (a few samples of this study predate the infection). Cell type and time point are not known.

This sequence joins TRBV3-1 and TRBJ2-4; D remains ambiguous. Germline V lookup: CDR1 LGHDT, CDR2 YNNKEL (reference sequence). The CDR3 sequence is 16 residues long. Trimming removed 4 bases at V and 3 bases at J, with 16 bases between. CDR3 residues: CASSPDVSWGKNIQYF. CDR3 nucleotides: TGTGCCAGCAGCCCAGACGTCTCCTGGGGCAAAAACATTCAGTACTTC.

V usage is TRBV5-6 and J usage is TRBJ1-1, with D hard to call. The germline CDR1 and CDR2 sequences are SGHDT and YYEEEE. The ends were cut back, 4 bases at V and 1 base at J, with 14 bases in the middle. There are 15 residues in the CDR3. CDR3 in DNA: TGTGCCAGCAGCACGAGCCGGGTGGGGAACACTGAAGCTTTCTTT. This gives the protein CASSTSRVGNTEAFF. Full variable domain (missing parts from reference TRBV5-6 and TRBJ1-1): DAGVTQSPTHLIKTRGQQVTLRCSPKSGHDTVSWYQQALGQGPQFIFQYYEEEERQRGNFPDRFSGHQFPNYSSELNVNALLLGDSALYLCASSTSRVGNTEAFFGQGTRLTVV.

The chain has TRBV9 and TRBJ2-1, with unresolved D. CDR1 and CDR2 from the germline V gene are SGDLS and YYNGEE. CDR3 length: 11 amino acids. V lost 0 bases, J lost 8 bases, and 3 bases lay in between. As DNA, the CDR3 is TGTGCCAGCAGCGTAGCGGATGAGCAGTTCTTC. This codes for CASSVADEQFF.

This clonotype has just a few counts. V and J are TRBV28 and TRBJ1-2; 10 bases line up with TRBD1. The CDR3 contains 14 residues. J lost 7 bases, V lost 6 bases, and 8 bases had no gene match. Germline V gives CDR1 MDHEN, CDR2 SYDVKM. The CDR3 coding sequence is TGTGCCAGCAGACGAGACAGGGGGCGTAGTGGCTACACCTTC. Encoded protein: CASRRDRGRSGYTF.

The chain uses TRBV7-2 and TRBJ2-4; D is possibly TRBD2 (5 bases). CDR1 is SGHTA, CDR2 FQGNSA, per germline. V dropped 8 bases and J dropped 1 base, with 15 bases sitting between them. The CDR3 totals 15 residues. The CDR3 spells CASGRAVMAKNIQYF. CDR3 coding DNA: TGTGCCAGCGGGCGGGCGGTGATGGCCAAAAACATTCAGTACTTC.

This clonotype was recorded a few times. The V gene is TRBV7-2, the J gene TRBJ1-1; D gene uncertain. CDR1 SGHTA and CDR2 FQGNSA come from the germline V gene. The CDR3 covers 14 residues. Trimming took off 7 bases at V and 1 base at J, with 13 bases between the two ends. The CDR3 here is CASTSPTENTEAFF. Written as DNA, the CDR3 is TGTGCCAGCACCTCCCCGACGGAGAACACTGAAGCTTTCTTT.

This chain uses TRBV6-2 or TRBV6-3 with TRBJ1-2; D is unresolved. V gave up 6 bases and J gave up 3 bases, with 20 bases separating them. The CDR3 contains 16 residues. Germline V CDR1 and CDR2: MNHEY, SVGEGT. The CDR3 DNA reads TGTGCCAGCAGAAATTCTCGACTCCTGGAGGACTATGGCTACACCTTC. Protein sequence: CASRNSRLLEDYGYTF.

In this sample, this clonotype turned up a few times. The J gene is TRBJ2-5, the V gene TRBV4-2; D is ambiguous. The CDR3 covers 13 residues. V was trimmed by 0 bases and J by 5 bases, leaving 7 bases between them. CDR1 and CDR2 (germline): LGHNA, YNFKEQ. CDR3 in amino acids: CASSQERFETQYF. The CDR3 DNA reads as TGTGCCAGCAGCCAAGAGAGGTTCGAGACCCAGTACTTC.

The gene calls are TRBV6-1 and TRBJ1-2; 7 nucleotides align to TRBD1. Germline CDR1 is MNHNS and CDR2 is SASEGT. V shed 6 bases and J 3 bases; nucleotides not matched to a gene: 7. This CDR3 is built from 14 residues. For the CDR3, the DNA is TGTGCCAGCAGACTTCCGGGACAGTACTATGGCTACACCTTC. It yields the protein CASRLPGQYYGYTF.

This clonotype was observed a few times. The rearrangement joins TRBV6-5 to TRBJ1-3; 9 bases match TRBD1. Germline V CDR1 and CDR2: MNHEY, SVGAGI. The CDR3 is 16 residues long. V lost 2 bases to trimming and J lost 4 bases; unmatched junction nucleotides: 6. The chain's CDR3 is CASSYLGQGSGNTIYF. CDR3 bases: TGTGCCAGCAGTTACCTAGGACAGGGGTCGGGAAACACCATATATTTT.

The chain uses TRBV7-8 and TRBJ2-2; 13 bases agree with TRBD2. CDR3 length equals 16 residues. Germline V gene lookup returns CDR1 SGHVS and CDR2 FQNEAQ. With V trimmed by 2 bases and J by 6 bases, 3 bases remained unmatched. The CDR3 is CASSLTSGGEAGELFF. The CDR3, as DNA: TGTGCCAGCAGCTTAACTAGCGGGGGGGAAGCCGGGGAGCTGTTTTTT.

This clonotype showed up just a few times. The chain is built from TRBV6-2 or TRBV6-3 and TRBJ2-5, with 9 bases that match TRBD1. The ends lost 6 bases at V and 1 base at J; junction bases unmatched: 6. Germline V gene lookup returns CDR1 MNHEY and CDR2 SVGEGT. The CDR3 covers 15 residues. CDR3 DNA: TGTGCCAGCAGCCTACAGGGGGCGCCCCAAGAGACCCAGTACTTC. This sequence encodes CASSLQGAPQETQYF.

This sequence joins TRBV5-1 and TRBJ2-5; 11 bases line up with TRBD1. The CDR3 loop spans 17 amino acids. The V and J ends lost 3 bases and 5 bases, in that order; junction bases with no gene match: 12. CDR1 and CDR2 from the germline V gene are SGHRS and YFSETQ. The CDR3 protein is CASSWTGTGGKWETQYF. The CDR3 DNA follows: TGCGCCAGCAGCTGGACCGGGACAGGGGGAAAGTGGGAGACCCAGTACTTC.

This clonotype was detected ten times or more. V gene TRBV7-9 combines with J gene TRBJ2-5; no definite D call. The ends were cut back, 4 bases at V and 4 bases at J, with 4 bases in the middle. The length of the CDR3 is 11 residues. Germline V lookup: CDR1 SEHNR, CDR2 FQNEAQ (reference sequence). The CDR3 sequence: CASSSVETQYF. The CDR3 DNA reads as TGTGCCAGCAGCTCTGTAGAGACCCAGTACTTC.

This clonotype was counted a few times. The genes are TRBV4-3 and TRBJ1-1; the match to TRBD1 covers 8 bases. V trimming: 1 base; J trimming: 3 bases; junction bases outside the gene matches: 7. There are 16 residues in the CDR3. Germline CDR1 LGHNA, CDR2 YSLEER. In DNA form, the CDR3 reads TGCGCCAGCAGCCAAGTGTTAGGACAGGGCGACACTGAAGCTTTCTTT. Translating gives CASSQVLGQGDTEAFF.

Details on this clonotype: A read error may explain this, as a much larger clone is one base away. Written as DNA, the CDR3 is TGCGCCAGCAGCTTGGGTATGGGGGATCCGTCACGCAATGAGCAGTTCTTC. Translation gives CASSLGMGDPSRNEQFF. This rearrangement joins TRBV5-1 to TRBJ2-1; perhaps D is TRBD1 or TRBD2 (5 bases each). CDR1 SGHRS and CDR2 YFSETQ come from the germline V gene. V lost 0 bases and J 6 bases, leaving 19 bases between the germline ends. This CDR3 contains 17 residues.

The chain is built from TRBV5-1 and TRBJ2-7; 8 bases agree with TRBD1. The J call is uncertain, as TRBJ2-1 better fits the DNA end. Germline values: CDR1 SGHRS, CDR2 YFSETQ. CDR3 length: 13 amino acids. The CDR3 spells CASYGQGPNEQFF. The DNA of the CDR3 is TGCGCCAGTTACGGACAGGGCCCTAATGAGCAGTTCTTC.

This clonotype was seen more than once but under ten times. This chain joins TRBV10-3 and TRBJ1-2, with 7 bases lining up with TRBD1. The CDR3 length is 14 residues. Germline V CDR1 and CDR2: ENHRY, SYGVKD. V lost 6 bases, J lost 0 bases, and 4 bases stayed unmatched. CDR3 region: CAISPDRANYGYTF. The CDR3 coding sequence is TGTGCCATCAGCCCAGACAGGGCTAACTATGGCTACACCTTC.

CDR3 sequence: CAISEASTDTQYF. The CDR3 DNA sequence: TGTGCCATCAGTGAGGCTAGCACAGATACGCAGTATTTT. The V gene is TRBV10-3, the J gene TRBJ2-3; no firm D call. Looked up from germline, CDR1 is ENHRY and CDR2 is SYGVKD. V was shortened by 2 bases and J by 0 bases, with 3 bases between the two germline ends. This CDR3 is built from 13 residues.

This clonotype was counted a few times. The gene calls are TRBV5-1 and TRBJ1-2; no clear D gene. The V gene's germline CDR1 is SGHRS and CDR2 YFSETQ. This CDR3 is built from 14 residues. The germline V and J ends were trimmed by 0 bases and 4 bases, with 10 bases remaining between them. The CDR3 DNA follows: TGCGCCAGCAGCTTGGAGGTACCTGCCTATGGCTACACCTTC. Its translation: CASSLEVPAYGYTF. Based on the CDR3 plus reference TRBV5-1 and TRBJ1-2, the full variable domain is KAGVTQTPRYLIKTRGQQVTLSCSPISGHRSVSWYQQTPGQGLQFLFEYFSETQRNKGNFPGRFSGRQFSNSRSEMNVSTLELGDSALYLCASSLEVPAYGYTFGSGTRLTVV.

The sample holds a few counts of this clonotype. The J gene is TRBJ2-5, the V gene TRBV5-6; the D gene is possibly TRBD1 (5 bases). CDR3 length: 18 residues. V was pared by 2 bases and J by 0 bases, with 20 bases between. CDR1 SGHDT and CDR2 YYEEEE come from the germline V gene. The CDR3 loop is CASSFRANMPNNQETQYF. The CDR3 DNA is TGTGCCAGCAGCTTCAGGGCGAACATGCCGAACAACCAAGAGACCCAGTACTTC.

CDR3 residues: CASSLSHPDRVEGYTF. In nucleotides, the CDR3 is TGTGCCAGCAGCTTATCCCACCCGGACAGGGTGGAAGGCTACACCTTC. The chain combines TRBV7-8 with TRBJ1-2; TRBD1 matches at 8 bases. The CDR3 is made up of 16 amino acids. The trim removed 2 bases at V and 8 bases at J, leaving 13 bases unmatched. Germline V CDR1 and CDR2: SGHVS, FQNEAQ.

This clonotype was seen at least ten times. The gene calls are TRBV30 and TRBJ2-3; a weak D match, TRBD1 (5 bases). CDR3 length: 10 residues. In germline, CDR1 is GTSNPN, CDR2 SVGIG (reference sequence). Trimming removed 4 bases at V and 6 bases at J, with 5 bases between. CDR3 sequence reads: CAWTGDTQYF. The CDR3 DNA sequence: TGTGCCTGGACAGGGGATACGCAGTATTTT.

The J gene is TRBJ2-1, the V gene TRBV6-5; possible D gene TRBD2, 5 bases. The germline gives CDR1 MNHEY, CDR2 SVGAGI. The CDR3 extends over 14 amino acids. V gave up 7 bases and J gave up 2 bases, with 12 bases separating them. The CDR3 bases are TGTGCCAGCACTCGGGCTAGCCCCTACAATGAGCAGTTCTTC. Translated, it gives CASTRASPYNEQFF.

The chain is built from TRBV5-1 and TRBJ2-3; TRBD2 might be the D (6 bases). Trimming shortened V by 4 bases and J by 10 bases, and 19 bases separated the two germline ends. There are 14 residues in the CDR3. CDR1 and CDR2 (germline): SGHRS, YFSETQ. Written as DNA, the CDR3 is TGCGCCAGCAGCCCCGGACTATACAGATTGCCGCAGTATTTT. It encodes CASSPGLYRLPQYF.

This clonotype was recorded a few times. This chain joins TRBV7-2 and TRBJ2-3; D is undetermined. Germline V CDR1 and CDR2: SGHTA, FQGNSA. The CDR3 sequence is 14 residues long. The V and J ends lost 2 bases and 2 bases respectively, with 8 bases between them. The chain's CDR3 is CASSLNPNTDTQYF. The DNA for the CDR3 is TGTGCCAGCAGCTTAAATCCGAACACAGATACGCAGTATTTT. The full variable domain, rest sourced from reference TRBV7-2 and TRBJ2-3, is GAGVSQSPSNKVTEKGKDVELRCDPISGHTALYWYRQSLGQGLEFLIYFQGNSAPDKSGLPSDRFSAERTGGSVSTLTIQRTQQEDSAVYLCASSLNPNTDTQYFGPGTRLTVL.

The chain carries TRBV6-2 or TRBV6-3 and TRBJ1-1, with D maybe TRBD1 (5 bases). Germline values: CDR1 MNHEY, CDR2 SVGEGT. Trimming removed 4 bases from V and 4 bases from J, with 19 bases in between. CDR3 length: 16 residues. The CDR3 loop is CASSFSTMTGATEAFF. The CDR3 DNA follows: TGTGCCAGCAGTTTCTCAACGATGACCGGGGCCACTGAAGCTTTCTTT.

In its sample, this clonotype was seen many times. The gene calls are TRBV7-6 and TRBJ2-3; tentatively, D is TRBD2 (6 bases). Trimming pared 3 bases from V and 0 bases from J, leaving 16 bases between. There are 17 residues in the CDR3. Germline loops: CDR1 SGHVS, CDR2 FNYEAQ. The CDR3 coding sequence is TGTGCCAGCAGCTTGCTCGGCGGGGATACTAGCACAGATACGCAGTATTTT. It translates to CASSLLGGDTSTDTQYF.

The chain employs TRBV12-3 or TRBV12-4 and TRBJ2-1, with D possibly TRBD2 on 5 matching bases. The CDR3 has 13 residues. Trimming shortened V by 8 bases and J by 5 bases, and 13 bases separated the two germline ends. CDR3 residues: CASGPAGNNEQFF. The DNA of the CDR3 is TGTGCCAGCGGCCCTGCGGGTAACAATGAGCAGTTCTTC.